The clone carrying this T cell receptor beta chain has a handful of counts. Its antigen remains unidentified. V was clipped by 1 base and J by 9 bases, with 13 bases between them. The CDR3 sequence is 14 residues long. Per the germline V gene, CDR1 is MGHRA and CDR2 is YSYEKL. A single record per CDR3 protein comes from TCRdb applying MiXCR to the RT-PCR reads. This table holds 2,300 or so distinct CDR3 sequences, 86% found once. This sample was included in a study of yellow fever vaccine responses in identical twins. General study points: A vaccine T cell response that seemed partly convergent and partly personalized was reported in twins.

The sample in question was T cells from blood (PBMCs), unsorted or a sorted subset (not recorded which), obtained before or after yellow fever vaccination (not recorded which). The chain links TRBV4-1 to TRBJ2-1; D gene unclear. This receptor was identified in a woman aged 18-29 years who received the yellow fever vaccine. The DNA for the CDR3 is TGCGCCAGCAGCCAAGGAGGTGGGATGGTTGAGCAGTTCTTC. It specifies CASSQGGGMVEQFF.